This TCR beta chain is drawn from a study of blood T cell repertoires in COVID-19. Study-level background: The United States, Italy and Spain provided the acute and convalescent COVID-19 samples.

Between the trimmed V and J ends, which lost 5 bases and 10 bases, there was a span of 12 bases. The CDR3 has 13 amino acids. The method was immunoSEQ multiplex PCR; TCRdb's version includes in-frame clones alone and lacks a portion of them. The table includes a few hundred thousand clones, 70% to 90% detected once. The rearrangement links TRBV12-3 or TRBV12-4 to TRBJ1-6; D is ambiguous. The sample consisted of PBMCs or T cells enriched from blood (not recorded which). The receptor was derived from a man aged 30 to 39 who had recovered from COVID-19. The CDR3, as DNA: TGTGCCAGCAGTCAGATCCCCTCCTCACCCCTCCACTTT. Protein product: CASSQIPSSPLHF.